Presented here are 30 T cell receptor beta chains from one specimen sequenced in a study of CD8 T cells in ankylosing spondylitis. TCRdb independently ran MiXCR on the 5' RACE reads; one entry per CDR3 protein. This sample has 250,000 to 350,000 distinct CDR3 sequences, with 15% to 20% found just once. Sequencing was done on a sample of blood, either unsorted or a sorted T cell fraction (not recorded which). These receptor sequences come from a male donor with ankylosing spondylitis or in good health (not recorded which).

V and J are TRBV15 and TRBJ1-1, with D possibly TRBD1 on 6 matching bases. The CDR3 length is 14 residues. Trimming took off 5 bases at V and 1 base at J, with 11 bases between the two ends. Germline V gives CDR1 LNHNV, CDR2 YYDKDF (reference sequence). CDR3 protein: CATSRRDKNTEAFF. The CDR3 DNA reads TGTGCCACCAGCCGAAGGGACAAGAACACTGAAGCTTTCTTT.

The chain carries TRBV29-1 and TRBJ1-2; possibly TRBD1 for D (5 bases). This CDR3 is 16 amino acids long. From germline, CDR1 is SQVTM and CDR2 ANQGSEA. Trimming removed 3 bases at V and 0 bases at J, with 17 bases between. The DNA of the CDR3 is TGCAGCGTTGAGGGGGTGCGCGACAATGCTAACTATGGCTACACCTTC. The encoded protein is CSVEGVRDNANYGYTF.

Ten or more counts support this clonotype. This chain joins TRBV4-2 and TRBJ2-5; 7 bases align to TRBD2. Germline V gene lookup returns CDR1 LGHNA and CDR2 YNFKEQ. This CDR3 region has 14 residues. The V and J ends lost 0 bases and 5 bases, in that order; junction bases with no gene match: 3. The CDR3 sequence is CASSQEIGRETQYF. DNA of the CDR3: TGTGCCAGCAGCCAAGAGATCGGGAGGGAGACCCAGTACTTC.

This clonotype was seen a few times. The chain has TRBV12-3 or TRBV12-4 and TRBJ2-2, with a tentative D call TRBD2 (5 bases). The CDR3 runs to 14 residues. V was trimmed by 1 base and J by 7 bases, leaving 10 bases between them. The CDR3 DNA is TGTGCCAGCAGTTTAGGTGAGGGCAGCGGGGAGCTGTTTTTT. It specifies CASSLGEGSGELFF.

On this clonotype itself: A much larger clonotype is one base distant, so this may be a read error. The chain recombines TRBV5-1 with TRBJ1-1, with 8 bases lining up with TRBD1. CDR1 is SGHRS and CDR2 is YFSETQ in the germline V gene. The CDR3 runs 14 residues. Here the CDR3 reads CVSRRSGGNTEAFF. DNA of the CDR3: TGCGTCAGCAGGCGCTCAGGGGGCAACACTGAAGCTTTCTTT. The full variable domain, rest sourced from reference TRBV5-1 and TRBJ1-1, is KAGVTQTPRYLIKTRGQQVTLSCSPISGHRSVSWYQQTPGQGLQFLFEYFSETQRNKGNFPGRFSGRQFSNSRSEMNVSTLELGDSALYLCVSRRSGGNTEAFFGQGTRLTVV.

This clonotype has only a few counts. V usage is TRBV6-1 and J usage is TRBJ2-2, with D possibly TRBD1 on 6 matching bases. Per the germline V gene, CDR1 is MNHNS and CDR2 is SASEGT. The ends were cut back, 4 bases at V and 0 bases at J, with 9 bases in the middle. The CDR3 is 15 residues long. Written as DNA, the CDR3 is TGTGCCAGCAGTGTTGCAGGGGCGAACACCGGGGAGCTGTTTTTT. Its protein product is CASSVAGANTGELFF.

This clonotype has a handful of counts. The V call is TRBV6-5, the J call TRBJ1-1; D call uncertain. The CDR3 consists of 14 residues. Germline V lookup: CDR1 MNHEY, CDR2 SVGAGI. The ends were cut back, 2 bases at V and 2 bases at J, with 9 bases in the middle. The CDR3 sequence is CASSYHRLNTEAFF. The CDR3, as DNA: TGTGCCAGCAGTTACCACAGATTAAACACTGAAGCTTTCTTT.

This clonotype was found many times. V and J are TRBV12-3 or TRBV12-4 and TRBJ2-1, with a weak D call TRBD1 (6 bases). Between the trimmed V and J ends, which lost 1 base and 0 bases, there was a span of 7 bases. This CDR3 has 15 residues. The CDR3 sequence: CASSLGGGSYNEQFF. The CDR3 DNA reads TGTGCCAGCAGTTTAGGAGGGGGCTCCTACAATGAGCAGTTCTTC.

This chain links TRBV4-1 with TRBJ1-1, with TRBD1 as a possible D gene (6 bases). CDR1 is MGHRA, CDR2 YSYEKL, per germline. The CDR3 has 15 amino acids. Trimming shortened V by 2 bases and J by 1 base, and 11 bases separated the two germline ends. CDR3 sequence (DNA): TGCGCCAGCAGCCAACTACAGGGTGGGAACACTGAAGCTTTCTTT. This encodes CASSQLQGGNTEAFF.

CDR3 sequence (DNA): TGTGCCAGCAGCTCACTTGTTACGCAGTATTTT. Translated, it gives CASSSLVTQYF. V gene TRBV27 combines with J gene TRBJ2-3; no reliable D call. The CDR3 is 11 residues long. V lost 6 bases to trimming and J lost 8 bases, with 9 bases between them. Germline V gene lookup returns CDR1 MNHEY and CDR2 SMNVEV (reference sequence).

This clonotype was seen a few times. The V gene is TRBV7-6, the J gene TRBJ2-7, with TRBD1 identical over 7 bases. V gave up 0 bases and J gave up 9 bases; unmatched junction bases: 5. CDR3 size: 13 residues. The germline CDR1 and CDR2 sequences are SGHVS and FNYEAQ. CDR3 in DNA: TGTGCCAGCAGCTTAGCGGCAGGGGGTGGGCAGTACGTC. This codes for CASSLAAGGGQYV.

This clonotype turned up a few times. V and J are TRBV6-5 and TRBJ2-3; D may be TRBD1 or TRBD2 (5 bases each). The length of the CDR3 is 15 residues. The germline CDR1 and CDR2 sequences are MNHEY and SVGAGI. The V end was cut by 3 bases, the J end by 2 bases, with 12 bases between. DNA of the CDR3: TGTGCCAGCAGTTATGGAGTGGGGGTCACAGATACGCAGTATTTT. Protein product: CASSYGVGVTDTQYF.

The rearrangement links TRBV10-3 to TRBJ2-5; D is undetermined. The CDR3 covers 13 residues. CDR1 is ENHRY, CDR2 SYGVKD, per germline. The V and J ends lost 3 bases and 0 bases respectively, with 5 bases between them. The CDR3 coding sequence is TGTGCCATCAGTGACCACAACCAAGAGACCCAGTACTTC. Its protein is CAISDHNQETQYF.

V usage is TRBV28 and J usage is TRBJ1-1, with TRBD1 matching over 8 bases. The CDR3 is made up of 12 amino acids. The germline V gene encodes CDR1 MDHEN and CDR2 SYDVKM. The ends lost 6 bases at V and 9 bases at J; junction bases unmatched: 6. The CDR3 region has the DNA TGTGCCAGCAGCGGAAGACAGGGGAAAGCTTTCTTT. As protein: CASSGRQGKAFF.

The chain recombines TRBV6-1 with TRBJ2-2; 8 bases align to TRBD2. The germline V gene encodes CDR1 MNHNS and CDR2 SASEGT. Trimming at V came to 5 bases and at J to 1 base, leaving 9 bases not matched to a gene. This CDR3 is built from 17 residues. CDR3 protein: CASSILATSENTGELFF. In DNA, the CDR3 is TGTGCCAGCAGTATATTAGCGACTAGCGAGAACACCGGGGAGCTGTTTTTT.

This clonotype has just a few counts. The gene calls are TRBV11-2 and TRBJ2-1, with D hard to call. Germline loops: CDR1 SGHAT, CDR2 FQNNGV. V lost 5 bases to trimming and J lost 12 bases, with 17 bases between them. This CDR3 comprises 13 residues. The CDR3 reads CASSKTHMGLQFF. For the CDR3, the DNA is TGTGCCAGCAGCAAGACCCACATGGGGTTGCAGTTCTTC.

The genes are TRBV29-1 and TRBJ2-1, with TRBD2 identical over 7 bases. This CDR3 is 17 amino acids long. Per germline, CDR1 SQVTM and CDR2 ANQGSEA. Trimming at V came to 0 bases and at J to 0 bases, leaving 8 bases not matched to a gene. The CDR3 bases are TGCAGCGTTGAAGATTTTAGCGGCGGGAGCTCCTACAATGAGCAGTTCTTC. It codes for CSVEDFSGGSSYNEQFF.

The chain has TRBV20-1 and TRBJ2-1, with 13 bases that match TRBD2. Trimming took 3 bases from V and 8 from J; bases not matched to a gene: 13. CDR3 length: 17 amino acids. CDR1 DFQATT and CDR2 SNEGSKA come from the germline V gene (reference sequence). CDR3 protein: CSASVTSGRKRGDEQFF. The CDR3 DNA reads TGCAGTGCTAGTGTGACTAGCGGGAGGAAAAGGGGTGATGAGCAGTTCTTC.

This clonotype was seen a handful of times. The J gene is TRBJ2-3, the V gene TRBV7-2; 12 bases map to TRBD2. Trimming removed 5 bases from V and 4 bases from J; junction bases left unmatched: 7. The germline gives CDR1 SGHTA, CDR2 FQGNSA. CDR3 length: 16 residues. CDR3 DNA sequence: TGTGCCAGCAGCCTCCTAGCGGGGGGGCCGCCAGATACGCAGTATTTT. It codes for CASSLLAGGPPDTQYF.

In this sample, this clonotype turned up a few times. The chain uses TRBV5-1 and TRBJ2-1; D gene uncertain. Trimming removed 4 bases at V and 5 bases at J, with 10 bases between. This CDR3 is 13 amino acids long. Germline CDR1 reads SGHRS; CDR2 reads YFSETQ. Here the CDR3 DNA reads TGCGCCAGCAGCGCCTTTCAGAACAATGAGCAGTTCTTC. Translated: CASSAFQNNEQFF.

There are many counts of this clonotype. V is TRBV11-2 and J is TRBJ2-7; 7 nucleotides agree with TRBD2. This CDR3 is 17 amino acids long. Germline V gene sequence: CDR1 SGHAT, CDR2 FQNNGV. J gave up 0 bases and V 1 base, and 9 bases lay outside the gene matches. CDR3 region: CASSLVKGGRASYEQYV. The DNA for the CDR3 is TGTGCCAGCAGCTTAGTCAAGGGAGGGAGGGCCTCCTACGAGCAGTACGTC.

Comments on this clonotype: A read error may produce the germline difference seen at one junction end. The V gene is TRBV28, the J gene TRBJ1-2, with 7 bases that match TRBD1. Per germline, CDR1 MDHEN and CDR2 SYDVKM. The length of the CDR3 is 15 residues. CDR3 nucleotide sequence: TGTGCCAGCACCGTATCGGGACAGTGGAACTCTGGCTACACCTTC. Protein sequence: CASTVSGQWNSGYTF.

This clonotype was seen a few times. The chain couples TRBV5-1 to TRBJ1-6, with unresolved D. The V and J ends lost 5 bases and 5 bases respectively, with 14 bases between them. The CDR3 sequence is 15 residues long. Germline V CDR1 and CDR2: SGHRS, YFSETQ. This CDR3 is CASSSGSWDNSPLHF. The CDR3 DNA sequence: TGCGCCAGCAGTTCCGGCTCCTGGGATAATTCACCCCTCCACTTT. The full variable domain, in which reference TRBV5-1 and TRBJ1-6 provide the parts outside the CDR3, is KAGVTQTPRYLIKTRGQQVTLSCSPISGHRSVSWYQQTPGQGLQFLFEYFSETQRNKGNFPGRFSGRQFSNSRSEMNVSTLELGDSALYLCASSSGSWDNSPLHFGNGTRLTVT.

This clonotype was seen a handful of times. V is TRBV5-1 and J is TRBJ2-5, with a weak D call TRBD2 (6 bases). Trimming removed 1 base from V and 3 bases from J, with 16 bases in between. This CDR3 has 16 amino acids. The germline V gene has CDR1 SGHRS and CDR2 YFSETQ. In DNA form, the CDR3 reads TGCGCCAGCAGCTTGATGGGCGGGGTGTTAAAAGAGACCCAGTACTTC. Protein product: CASSLMGGVLKETQYF. The entire variable domain, with the rest obtained from reference TRBV5-1 and TRBJ2-5, is as follows: KAGVTQTPRYLIKTRGQQVTLSCSPISGHRSVSWYQQTPGQGLQFLFEYFSETQRNKGNFPGRFSGRQFSNSRSEMNVSTLELGDSALYLCASSLMGGVLKETQYFGPGTRLLVL.

This sequence joins TRBV29-1 and TRBJ2-1, with 9 nucleotides matching TRBD1. CDR3 length equals 14 residues. V lost 7 bases, J lost 9 bases, and 13 bases stayed unmatched. Germline-derived CDR1 and CDR2 are SQVTM and ANQGSEA. This chain's CDR3 is CSAHGQGMGSEQFF. DNA of the CDR3: TGCAGCGCTCATGGACAGGGGATGGGCAGTGAGCAGTTCTTC.

This clonotype was seen more than once but under ten times. V is TRBV20-1 and J is TRBJ2-3; TRBD2 matches at 11 bases. CDR1 and CDR2 (germline): DFQATT, SNEGSKA (reference sequence). The CDR3 has 18 amino acids. J lost 4 bases, V lost 1 base, and 13 bases had no gene match. The CDR3 DNA follows: TGCAGTGCTAGAGCCCCGGGACTAGCGGTGGTAACCCCAGATACGCAGTATTTT. Protein product: CSARAPGLAVVTPDTQYF.

This clonotype was detected only a few times. The rearrangement links TRBV20-1 to TRBJ2-5; 12 nucleotides agree with TRBD2. The CDR3 length is 14 residues. Looked up from germline, CDR1 is DFQATT and CDR2 is SNEGSKA (reference sequence). V dropped 7 bases and J dropped 5; count of bases not matched to a gene: 8. The CDR3 bases are TGCAGTGGTCTAGCGGGGGGGCCGCGGGAGACCCAGTACTTC. Its protein is CSGLAGGPRETQYF.

The V and J genes are TRBV20-1 and TRBJ2-7, with TRBD1 identical over 7 bases. J lost 0 bases, V lost 5 bases, and 4 bases had no gene match. The CDR3 is 13 amino acids. Germline V gene sequence: CDR1 DFQATT, CDR2 SNEGSKA (reference sequence). The chain's CDR3 is CSAPDRFSYEQYV. CDR3 coding DNA: TGCAGTGCTCCGGACAGGTTCTCCTACGAGCAGTACGTC.

This chain joins TRBV20-1 and TRBJ1-2, with 8 nucleotides matching TRBD1. From germline, CDR1 is DFQATT and CDR2 SNEGSKA (reference sequence). J was trimmed by 4 bases and V by 6 bases; bases with no gene match: 4. The CDR3 extends over 12 amino acids. The CDR3 nucleotides are TGCAGTGCCAAGGGACAGGTCTATGGCTACACCTTC. The encoded protein is CSAKGQVYGYTF.

The rearrangement uses TRBV7-8 and TRBJ2-3; the match to TRBD2 covers 11 bases. V lost 0 bases, J lost 0 bases, and 5 bases stayed unmatched. The V gene's germline CDR1 is SGHVS and CDR2 FQNEAQ. This CDR3 has 18 amino acids. CDR3 DNA sequence: TGTGCCAGCAGCTTAGCCCTAGCGGGGGGCGTTAGCACAGATACGCAGTATTTT. Encoded protein: CASSLALAGGVSTDTQYF.